This T cell receptor beta chain was profiled in a study of cytomegalovirus exposure and HLA in healthy donors. The primer mix had 60 Vbeta and 13 Jbeta primers. Data came from immunoSEQ multiplex PCR; TCRdb stores just in-frame clones and leaves some out. The sample has roughly 100,000 clones, 70% seen once. V was pared by 3 bases and J by 1 base, with 2 bases of the junction left unmatched. CDR1 is SGHRS, CDR2 YFSETQ, per germline. This CDR3 region has 15 residues. This clone turned up a few times. Antigen specificity is unknown. General study findings and limits: Prior analysis indicated that the majority of TCR beta V segments exhibited productivity approximately 87% or approximately 30% of the time. Three of the chains that were CMV-associated were confirmed in vitro to be specific for CMV antigens.

This chain connects TRBV5-1 to TRBJ1-4, with 8 bases lining up with TRBD1. The receptor comes from a middle-aged man in good health and CMV-seropositive. Source material: PBMCs. The CDR3 spells CASSSTGGTNEKLFF. CDR3 DNA: TGCGCCAGCAGCTCCACAGGGGGAACTAATGAAAAACTGTTTTTT.